The 29 T cell receptor beta chains presented below share a single source sample, sequenced in a study of identical twins. TCRdb ran MiXCR on the 5' RACE reads and lists one entry per CDR3 protein. The data contain some 790,000 distinct CDR3 sequences, around a sixth of them seen just once; the ten biggest clones take up around 14%. The same data also went into a second study, on T cells expressing NK-cell markers.

The material sequenced was PBMCs. These TCRs come from a woman younger than 30 in good health.

The V call is TRBV20-1, the J call TRBJ2-2, with D unresolved. Looked up from germline, CDR1 is DFQATT and CDR2 is SNEGSKA (reference sequence). The CDR3 has 13 amino acids. The CDR3 DNA sequence: TGCAGCCTGCGAGGAGCGAACACCGGGGAGCTGTTTTTT. Protein sequence: CSLRGANTGELFF.

V and J are TRBV20-1 and TRBJ2-3; D call uncertain. The V end lost 7 bases, the J end lost 5 bases, and 13 bases lay between the germline ends. Germline CDR1 and CDR2: DFQATT and SNEGSKA (reference sequence). This CDR3 is 12 amino acids long. DNA of the CDR3: TGCAGTGTAGGTTTTGGCGTAGATACGCAGTATTTT. It yields the protein CSVGFGVDTQYF.

As for this clonotype: A junction end diverges from the germline sequence, so it may reflect a read error. Here the CDR3 DNA reads TGTGCCAGCAGCTCTAGACAGCCCTTCTCCTACGAGCGGTACTTC. Encoded protein: CASSSRQPFSYERYF. This sequence joins TRBV4-2 and TRBJ2-7; maybe TRBD1 (5 bases). In germline, CDR1 is LGHNA, CDR2 YNFKEQ. This CDR3 has 15 residues.

This clonotype occurred a few times. The V and J genes are TRBV2 and TRBJ2-1, with 10 bases that match TRBD2. CDR3 length: 18 residues. Trimming took 5 bases from V and 0 from J; bases not matched to a gene: 10. The germline CDR1 and CDR2 sequences are SNHLY and FYNNEI. CDR3 region: CASSLRTSGISSYNEQFF. CDR3 DNA sequence: TGTGCCAGCAGTTTGAGAACTAGCGGGATTAGCTCCTACAATGAGCAGTTCTTC.

The J gene is TRBJ2-2, the V gene TRBV14; no definite D call. CDR3 length: 17 amino acids. The germline CDR1 and CDR2 sequences are SGHDN and FVKESK. Trimming took 0 bases from V and 3 from J, leaving 14 bases between them. For the CDR3, the DNA is TGTGCCAGCAGCCAAGATCTAGACGGGTCATACACCGGGGAGCTGTTTTTT. Its protein product is CASSQDLDGSYTGELFF.

The chain joins TRBV29-1 to TRBJ2-1, with TRBD2 as a possible D gene (6 bases). The V gene lost 7 bases and the J gene lost 1 base, with 17 bases spanning the gap. Germline V CDR1 and CDR2: SQVTM, ANQGSEA. The CDR3 contains 15 residues. The CDR3 here is CSGSKGTFSYNEQFF. In nucleotides, the CDR3 is TGCAGCGGATCAAAGGGGACTTTTTCCTACAATGAGCAGTTCTTC.

This clonotype was recorded a few times. This chain joins TRBV20-1 and TRBJ1-3; D is possibly TRBD1 (6 bases). The CDR3 is 14 amino acids. V dropped 3 bases and J dropped 2 bases, with 11 bases sitting between them. Germline assignment: CDR1 DFQATT and CDR2 SNEGSKA (reference sequence). CDR3 in amino acids: CSASQQGTGNTIYF. In nucleotides, the CDR3 is TGCAGTGCTAGCCAACAGGGCACTGGAAACACCATATATTTT.

CDR3 residues: CASSSRGRQGTDTQYF. The CDR3 DNA follows: TGTGCCAGCAGCTCCCGGGGGCGGCAGGGCACAGATACGCAGTATTTT. This chain joins TRBV7-9 and TRBJ2-3, with D perhaps TRBD1 or TRBD2 (6 bases each). The CDR3 totals 16 residues. V shed 4 bases and J shed 1 base, with 15 bases lying between them. Germline values: CDR1 SEHNR, CDR2 FQNEAQ (reference sequence).

This chain links TRBV2 with TRBJ2-5; possible D gene TRBD2, 5 bases. The V gene lost 8 bases and the J gene lost 5 bases, with 15 bases spanning the gap. Germline loops: CDR1 SNHLY, CDR2 FYNNEI. There are 13 residues in the CDR3. The CDR3 region is CASLGEGRETQYF. The CDR3, as DNA: TGTGCCAGCTTAGGAGAGGGCCGGGAGACCCAGTACTTC. Variable domain in full (rest from reference TRBV2 and TRBJ2-5): EPEVTQTPSHQVTQMGQEVILRCVPISNHLYFYWYRQILGQKVEFLVSFYNNEISEKSEIFDDQFSVERPDGSNFTLKIRSTKLEDSAMYFCASLGEGRETQYFGPGTRLLVL.

This sequence joins TRBV20-1 and TRBJ2-2; D unclear. Germline CDR1 is DFQATT and CDR2 is SNEGSKA (reference sequence). Trimming left V 6 bases short and J 2 bases short, with 13 bases between. The CDR3 runs to 14 residues. CDR3 DNA: TGCAGTGCCCGGAAAATAGGAAACACCGGGGAGCTGTTTTTT. The encoded protein is CSARKIGNTGELFF.

In this sample, this clonotype turned up a few times. V and J are TRBV7-9 and TRBJ2-5, with D tentatively TRBD1 or TRBD2 (7 bases each). Germline V CDR1 and CDR2: SEHNR, FQNEAQ (reference sequence). This CDR3 region has 16 residues. V lost 2 bases and J 3 bases, leaving 16 bases between the germline ends. The CDR3 DNA sequence: TGTGCCAGCAGCTTAACCGACAGGGAGGGTAAAGAGACCCAGTACTTC. The encoded protein is CASSLTDREGKETQYF.

The chain couples TRBV6-1 to TRBJ1-1, with D perhaps matching TRBD1 (5 bases). CDR3 length: 16 amino acids. The V and J ends lost 1 base and 3 bases respectively, with 15 bases between them. The germline V gene has CDR1 MNHNS and CDR2 SASEGT. Here the CDR3 reads CASSEGRGAWDTEAFF. For the CDR3, the DNA is TGTGCCAGCAGTGAAGGAAGGGGAGCCTGGGACACTGAAGCTTTCTTT.

As concerns this clonotype: This may come from a read error, since a much larger clone is one base off. The J gene is TRBJ1-2, the V gene TRBV12-3 or TRBV12-4; TRBD1 matches at 9 bases. The CDR3 runs to 13 residues. V lost 3 bases and J lost 6; bases outside the gene matches: 2. The CDR3 protein is CASSFRDRDGYTF. In DNA, the CDR3 is TGTGCCAGCAGTTTTAGGGACAGGGATGGCTACACCTTC.

The gene calls are TRBV7-2 and TRBJ2-3, with 8 nucleotides matching TRBD2. CDR3 size: 13 residues. The junction had 6 bases not matched to a gene; V was cut back by 0 bases and J by 13 bases. Germline V CDR1 and CDR2: SGHTA, FQGNSA. The CDR3 nucleotides read TGTGCCAGCAGCTTAGCGCCCGGGAGGGAGGAGTATTTT. This gives the protein CASSLAPGREEYF.

This clonotype has just a few counts. The chain joins TRBV7-9 to TRBJ1-5, with 9 bases aligning to TRBD1. V lost 3 bases, J lost 4 bases, and 4 bases stayed unmatched. CDR1 is SEHNR, CDR2 FQNEAQ, per germline (reference sequence). This CDR3 has 15 amino acids. CDR3 coding DNA: TGTGCCAGCAGCTTGGGACAGGGCTTAAATCAGCCCCAGCATTTT. It encodes CASSLGQGLNQPQHF.

The chain joins TRBV12-3 or TRBV12-4 to TRBJ2-2, with 7 bases fitting TRBD2. The CDR3 contains 16 residues. V shed 5 bases and J 5 bases; nucleotides not matched to a gene: 11. CDR3 sequence: CASSLYPSGATGELFF. CDR3 coding DNA: TGTGCCAGCAGTCTCTACCCCAGCGGGGCTACCGGGGAGCTGTTTTTT.

The table lists this clonotype with a few counts. The chain is built from TRBV12-3 or TRBV12-4 and TRBJ2-3; D gene uncertain. The CDR3 length is 15 residues. Trimming shortened V by 5 bases and J by 2 bases, and 14 bases separated the two germline ends. CDR3 residues: CASSAYELNTDTQYF. Here the CDR3 DNA reads TGTGCCAGCAGTGCCTACGAGCTGAACACAGATACGCAGTATTTT.

The V call is TRBV7-2, the J call TRBJ1-1; tentative D call: TRBD1 (6 bases). Germline CDR1 and CDR2: SGHTA and FQGNSA. The CDR3 has 15 residues. With 5 bases removed from V and 6 bases from J, the gap between germline ends came to 19 bases. The CDR3 nucleotides are TGTGCCAGCAGCCCCGGGCCTACAGGGCGCTCTGAAGCTTTCTTT. It is translated as CASSPGPTGRSEAFF.

This clonotype was seen a few times. V is TRBV29-1 and J is TRBJ2-2; D unclear. Trimming removed 3 bases from V and 5 bases from J, with 16 bases in between. The CDR3 runs 15 residues. The germline gives CDR1 SQVTM, CDR2 ANQGSEA. CDR3 DNA: TGCAGCGTTGATAGACCGGTCCGGCGGACCGGGGAGCTGTTTTTT. It is translated as CSVDRPVRRTGELFF.

The chain joins TRBV21-1 to TRBJ1-5. TRBV21-1 is listed as a pseudogene. The CDR3 covers 13 residues. Here the CDR3 reads CASTHGDYQPQHF. CDR3 in DNA: TGTGCCAGCACGCACGGGGACTATCAGCCCCAGCATTTT.

This clonotype was observed a few times. This CDR3 is missing its conserved last phenylalanine or tryptophan, likely due to a read error. The limits of the CDR3 on the DNA are not certain, so only TCRdb's listed CDR3 is given. The chain recombines TRBV5-1 with TRBJ1-2; the table assigns TRBD1, which was not confirmed against the DNA. From its first to its last residue, the CDR3 has 8 amino acids. The V gene's germline CDR1 is SGHRS and CDR2 YFSETQ. The CDR3 reads CATPTGCV.

This clonotype occurred many times. The chain recombines TRBV12-3 or TRBV12-4 with TRBJ1-1, with D possibly TRBD1 on 6 matching bases. The CDR3 runs to 13 residues. V was trimmed by 5 bases and J by 3 bases, leaving 10 bases between them. CDR3 protein: CASSEDRYTEAFF. As DNA, the CDR3 is TGTGCCAGCAGTGAGGACAGATACACTGAAGCTTTCTTT.

The rearrangement joins TRBV18 to TRBJ2-1; a weak D match, TRBD2 (5 bases). This CDR3 is built from 19 residues. Germline CDR1 reads KGHSH; CDR2 reads LQKENI. V was shortened by 2 bases and J by 0 bases, with 20 bases between the two germline ends. The CDR3 sequence: CASSPRSRLPVHSYNEQFF. For the CDR3, the DNA is TGTGCCAGCTCACCAAGGTCTAGACTACCCGTACACTCCTACAATGAGCAGTTCTTC.

This clonotype turned up a few times. The chain uses TRBV4-1 and TRBJ2-3; 10 bases line up with TRBD2. CDR3 length: 20 amino acids. Germline V gene lookup returns CDR1 MGHRA and CDR2 YSYEKL. V was pared by 1 base and J by 4 bases, with 17 bases of the junction left unmatched. The CDR3: CASSQVPLAGSQSDSDTQYF. In nucleotides, the CDR3 is TGCGCCAGCAGCCAAGTTCCACTAGCGGGAAGTCAATCTGATTCAGATACGCAGTATTTT.

This chain joins TRBV27 and TRBJ2-3, with 9 bases that match TRBD2. CDR3 size: 16 residues. Germline V lookup: CDR1 MNHEY, CDR2 SMNVEV (reference sequence). J lost 1 base, V lost 4 bases, and 6 bases had no gene match. CDR3 DNA sequence: TGTGCCAGCAGTTCCCGACTAGCGGCCGGCACAGATACGCAGTATTTT. Residues: CASSSRLAAGTDTQYF.

A word on this clonotype: One end of the junction varies from germline; a read error may be responsible. This rearrangement joins TRBV7-7 to TRBJ2-5, with D possibly being TRBD1 or TRBD2 (5 bases each). There are 15 residues in the CDR3. The V gene's germline CDR1 is SSHAT and CDR2 FNYEAQ (reference sequence). CDR3 nucleotides: TGTGCTAGCAGCCCCGGCCTGGGGGACCAAGAGACCCAGTACTTC. Its protein product is CASSPGLGDQETQYF.

This clonotype was observed a handful of times. The V and J genes are TRBV18 and TRBJ2-7, with 11 bases identical to TRBD2. V trimming: 6 bases; J trimming: 5 bases; junction bases outside the gene matches: 15. This CDR3 spans 17 amino acids. Germline V CDR1 and CDR2: KGHSH, LQKENI. The CDR3 region is CASSFYITSGSSNEQYF. DNA for the CDR3: TGTGCCAGCTCCTTCTACATCACTAGCGGGAGTAGCAACGAGCAGTACTTC.

This clonotype was detected only a few times. The chain employs TRBV27 and TRBJ2-5; 9 bases align to TRBD2. The CDR3 covers 16 residues. The germline CDR1 and CDR2 sequences are MNHEY and SMNVEV (reference sequence). After removal of 4 bases from V and 5 bases from J, the junction contained 11 bases not matched to a gene. DNA for the CDR3: TGTGCCAGCAGTTCAATTTTAGCGGGAGTTTTGGAGACCCAGTACTTC. Amino acids: CASSSILAGVLETQYF.

This clonotype was observed at least ten times. The CDR3 loop reads CASSRTSGKAGELFF. CDR3 in DNA: TGCGCCAGCAGCCGGACTAGCGGGAAGGCGGGGGAGCTGTTTTTT. This rearrangement joins TRBV5-1 to TRBJ2-2, with 12 nucleotides matching TRBD2. The J segment lost 8 bases and the V segment lost 4 bases, leaving 6 bases of the junction unmatched. This CDR3 has 15 residues. Germline assignment: CDR1 SGHRS and CDR2 YFSETQ.